This TCR beta chain was captured by sequencing in a study of blood T cells in healthy people across ages. General study findings and limits: Per million T cells, the diversity of TCR beta decreased roughly linearly as age advanced.

Germline assignment: CDR1 SQVTM and CDR2 ANQGSEA. J was trimmed by 0 bases and V by 6 bases; bases with no gene match: 2. This CDR3 is built from 13 residues. Whenever a sample was processed, at least 6.5 million PBMCs were isolated. A second 7 to 11 cycle PCR used barcoded and J-beta primers. With 12 random nucleotides, a template-switch adaptor tagged each individual cDNA molecule. TCRdb ran MiXCR on the 5' RACE reads and lists one entry per CDR3 protein. The sample holds around 1,000,000 distinct CDR3 sequences, less than 25% seen once. The sample holds a few counts of this clonotype. The target antigen is unknown. The same specimen was also included in a second study, on T cells of mothers and their children.

The sample consisted of blood. The sequence was obtained from a girl aged 2 to 10 in good health. V is TRBV29-1 and J is TRBJ1-3; TRBD1 agrees at 7 bases. CDR3 DNA: TGCAGCGTAGGACAGGTCTCTGGAAACACCATATATTTT. It specifies CSVGQVSGNTIYF.